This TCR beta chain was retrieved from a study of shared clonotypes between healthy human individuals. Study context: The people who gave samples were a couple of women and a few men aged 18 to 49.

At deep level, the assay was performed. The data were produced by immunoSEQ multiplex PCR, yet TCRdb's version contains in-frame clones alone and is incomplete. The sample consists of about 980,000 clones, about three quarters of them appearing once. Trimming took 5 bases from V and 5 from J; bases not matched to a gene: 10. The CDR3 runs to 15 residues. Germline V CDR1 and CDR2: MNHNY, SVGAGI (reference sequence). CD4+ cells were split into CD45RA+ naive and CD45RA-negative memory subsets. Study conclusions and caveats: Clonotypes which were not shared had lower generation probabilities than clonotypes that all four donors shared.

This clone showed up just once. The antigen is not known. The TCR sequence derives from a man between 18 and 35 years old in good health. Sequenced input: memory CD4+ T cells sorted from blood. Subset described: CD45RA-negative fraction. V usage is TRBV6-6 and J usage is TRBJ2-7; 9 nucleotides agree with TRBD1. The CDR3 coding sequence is TGTGCCAGCAGTCCTACCGGGACAGGGTGGAACGAGCAGTACTTC. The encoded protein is CASSPTGTGWNEQYF.